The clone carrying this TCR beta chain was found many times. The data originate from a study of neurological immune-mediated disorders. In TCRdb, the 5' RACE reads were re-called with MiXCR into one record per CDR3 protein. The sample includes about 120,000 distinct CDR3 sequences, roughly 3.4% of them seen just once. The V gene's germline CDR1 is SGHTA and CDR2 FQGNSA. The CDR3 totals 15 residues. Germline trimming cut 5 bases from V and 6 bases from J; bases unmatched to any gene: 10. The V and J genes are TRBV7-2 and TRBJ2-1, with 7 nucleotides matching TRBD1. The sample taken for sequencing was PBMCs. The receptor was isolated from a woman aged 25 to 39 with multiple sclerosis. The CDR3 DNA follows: TGTGCCAGCAGCCCCACAGGGGCGTCGGGCAATGAGCAGTTCTTC. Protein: CASSPTGASGNEQFF.